The sequence of this T cell receptor (beta chain) was determined in a study of blood T cell repertoires in COVID-19. Study as a whole: The origin of the acute and convalescent COVID-19 samples was the United States, Italy and Spain. PBMCs, B-cell-depleted T cells, or T cells were the source of the cDNA or gDNA that made up the material.

The ends were cut back, 8 bases at V and 2 bases at J, with 18 bases in the middle. CDR3 length: 15 amino acids. CDR1 and CDR2 from the germline V gene are SNHLY and FYNNEI. In the authors' workflow: Amplification from reference gene primers served as the basis for estimated nucleated cell counts. Clones were sequenced by immunoSEQ multiplex PCR, and TCRdb holds only the in-frame ones, with some missing. V and J calls and clone size come straight from that table; D and trimming were deduced from the DNA. The repertoire holds some 100,000 clones, with around 92% as singletons. The receptor was isolated from a woman aged 55-70 years with active COVID-19. The chain combines TRBV2 with TRBJ2-5; D perhaps matches TRBD1 (6 bases). Sequenced input: peripheral blood. CDR3 sequence reads: CASGNRDTIQETQYF. The CDR3 nucleotides read TGTGCCAGCGGAAACAGGGATACAATTCAAGAGACCCAGTACTTC.